The text below deals with one TCR beta chain. Its antigen is still unknown. This entry is derived from a study of T cell repertoires in cytomegalovirus infection. Study at large: CMV infection and matching HLA type were both indicated by public TCR beta signatures. Study conclusions and caveats: It was HLA-C-restricted CMV-specific TCR beta clonotypes that dominated the response ex vivo. Carriers of CMV plus the relevant HLA were identified by cumulative public TCR beta family frequency.

The CDR3 runs to 13 residues. V was trimmed by 6 bases and J by 4 bases, leaving 13 bases between them. CDR1 is DFQATT, CDR2 SNEGSKA, per germline (reference sequence). TCRdb reanalysed the reads using MiXCR and keeps one entry per CDR3 protein. The sample carries roughly 310,000 distinct CDR3 sequences, 15% to 20% recorded once. This chain links TRBV20-1 with TRBJ1-3, with D perhaps TRBD1 (5 bases). The receptor was isolated from a human donor in good health (CMV status not recorded). Some clones in this sample may be carry-over from other donors' samples. Sequencing was carried out using PBMCs. The chain's CDR3 is CSAERPGGNTIYF. The CDR3 nucleotides are TGCAGTGCCGAGCGGCCAGGGGGAAACACCATATATTTT.